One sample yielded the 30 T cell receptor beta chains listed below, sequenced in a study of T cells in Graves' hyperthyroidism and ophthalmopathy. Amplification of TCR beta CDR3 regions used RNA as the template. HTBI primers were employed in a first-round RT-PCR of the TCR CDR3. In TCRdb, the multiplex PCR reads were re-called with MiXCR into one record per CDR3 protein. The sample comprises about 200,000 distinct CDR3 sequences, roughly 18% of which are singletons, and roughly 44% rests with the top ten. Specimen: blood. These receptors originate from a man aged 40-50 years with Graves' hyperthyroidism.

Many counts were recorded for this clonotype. Written as DNA, the CDR3 is TGTGCCAGCAGTTTTGGGGTACAAGAGACCCAGTACTTC. Its protein is CASSFGVQETQYF. The chain is built from TRBV28 and TRBJ2-5; D not certain. CDR1 and CDR2 (germline): MDHEN, SYDVKM. The CDR3 runs 13 residues. The V end was cut by 3 bases, the J end by 2 bases, with 7 bases between.

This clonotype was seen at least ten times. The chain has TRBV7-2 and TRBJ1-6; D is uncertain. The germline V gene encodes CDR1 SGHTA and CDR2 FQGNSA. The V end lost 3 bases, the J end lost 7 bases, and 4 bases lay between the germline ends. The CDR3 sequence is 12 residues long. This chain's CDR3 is CASSLVNSPLHF. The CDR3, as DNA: TGTGCCAGCAGCTTGGTAAATTCACCCCTCCACTTT.

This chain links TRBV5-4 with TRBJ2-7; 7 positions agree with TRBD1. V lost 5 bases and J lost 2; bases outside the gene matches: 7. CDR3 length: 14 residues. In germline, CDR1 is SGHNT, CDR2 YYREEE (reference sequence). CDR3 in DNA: TGTGCCAGCAGTTCCGGACAGGAAACCTACGAGCAGTACTTC. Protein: CASSSGQETYEQYF.

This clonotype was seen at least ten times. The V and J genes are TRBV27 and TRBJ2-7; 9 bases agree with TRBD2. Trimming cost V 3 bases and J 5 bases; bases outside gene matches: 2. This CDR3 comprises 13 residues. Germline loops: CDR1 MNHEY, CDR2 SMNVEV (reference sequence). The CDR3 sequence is CASSFLAGDEQYF. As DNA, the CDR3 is TGTGCCAGCAGTTTTTTAGCGGGGGACGAGCAGTACTTC.

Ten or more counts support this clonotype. In DNA, the CDR3 is TGCAGTGCTAGAGATTATGGCAGAGCAAACACTGAAGCTTTCTTT. It yields the protein CSARDYGRANTEAFF. The chain joins TRBV20-1 to TRBJ1-1; no reliable D call. V was cut by 0 bases and J by 2 bases, with 13 bases left in between. Germline-derived CDR1 and CDR2 are DFQATT and SNEGSKA (reference sequence). CDR3 length: 15 residues.

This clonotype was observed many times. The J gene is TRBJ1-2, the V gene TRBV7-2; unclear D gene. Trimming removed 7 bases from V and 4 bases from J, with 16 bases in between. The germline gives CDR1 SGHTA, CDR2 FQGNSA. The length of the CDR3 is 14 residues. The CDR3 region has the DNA TGTGCCAGCACCACTAGAGGGCAGATCTATGGCTACACCTTC. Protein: CASTTRGQIYGYTF. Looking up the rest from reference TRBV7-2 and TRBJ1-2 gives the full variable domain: GAGVSQSPSNKVTEKGKDVELRCDPISGHTALYWYRQSLGQGLEFLIYFQGNSAPDKSGLPSDRFSAERTGGSVSTLTIQRTQQEDSAVYLCASTTRGQIYGYTFGSGTRLTVV.

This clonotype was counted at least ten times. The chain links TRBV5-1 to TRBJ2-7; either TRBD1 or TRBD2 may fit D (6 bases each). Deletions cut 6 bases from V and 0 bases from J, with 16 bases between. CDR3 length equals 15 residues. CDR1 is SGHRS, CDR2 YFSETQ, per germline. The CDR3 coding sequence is TGCGCCAGCACCGCCGGGGGCTCTGGCTCCTACGAGCAGTACTTC. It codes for CASTAGGSGSYEQYF.

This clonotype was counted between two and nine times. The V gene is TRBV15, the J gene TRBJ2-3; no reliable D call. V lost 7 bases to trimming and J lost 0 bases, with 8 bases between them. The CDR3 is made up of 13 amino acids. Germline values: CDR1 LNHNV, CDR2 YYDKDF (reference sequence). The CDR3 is CATKVDSTDTQYF. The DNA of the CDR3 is TGTGCCACCAAGGTGGATAGCACAGATACGCAGTATTTT.

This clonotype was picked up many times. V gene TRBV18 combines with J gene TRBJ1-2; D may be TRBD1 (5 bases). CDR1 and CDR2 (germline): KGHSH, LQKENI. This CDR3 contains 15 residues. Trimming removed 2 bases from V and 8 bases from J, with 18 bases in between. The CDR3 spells CASSPGEGTVVGYTF. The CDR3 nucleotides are TGTGCCAGCTCACCAGGAGAGGGGACCGTCGTAGGCTACACCTTC. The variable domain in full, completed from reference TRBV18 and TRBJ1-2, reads NAGVMQNPRHLVRRRGQEARLRCSPMKGHSHVYWYRQLPEEGLKFMVYLQKENIIDESGMPKERFSAEFPKEGPSILRIQQVVRGDSAAYFCASSPGEGTVVGYTFGSGTRLTVV.

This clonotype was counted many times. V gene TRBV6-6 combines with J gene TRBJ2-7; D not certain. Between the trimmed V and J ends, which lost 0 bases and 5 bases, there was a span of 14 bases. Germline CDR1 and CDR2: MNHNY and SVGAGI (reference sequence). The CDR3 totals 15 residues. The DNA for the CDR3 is TGTGCCAGCAGTTACTCAGTGGGCCACACCGACGAGCAGTACTTC. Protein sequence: CASSYSVGHTDEQYF.

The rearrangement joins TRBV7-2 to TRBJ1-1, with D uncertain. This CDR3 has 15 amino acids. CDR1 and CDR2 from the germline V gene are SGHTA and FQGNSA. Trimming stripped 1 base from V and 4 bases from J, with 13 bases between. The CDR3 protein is CASSLVTGSSTEAFF. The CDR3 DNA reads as TGTGCCAGCAGCTTAGTAACTGGGTCGAGCACTGAAGCTTTCTTT.

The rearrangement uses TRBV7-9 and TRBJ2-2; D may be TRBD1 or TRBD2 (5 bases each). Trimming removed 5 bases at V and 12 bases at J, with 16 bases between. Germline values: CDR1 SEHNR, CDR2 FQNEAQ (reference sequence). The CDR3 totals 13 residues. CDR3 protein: CASSPRWDEKLFF. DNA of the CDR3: TGTGCCAGCAGCCCGAGGTGGGACGAGAAGCTGTTTTTT.

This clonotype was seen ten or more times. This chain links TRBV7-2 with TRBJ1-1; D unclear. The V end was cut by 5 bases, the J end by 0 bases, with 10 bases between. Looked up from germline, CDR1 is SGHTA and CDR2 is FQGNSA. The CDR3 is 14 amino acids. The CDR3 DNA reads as TGTGCCAGCAGCCGCGGAGACTTGAACACTGAAGCTTTCTTT. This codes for CASSRGDLNTEAFF.

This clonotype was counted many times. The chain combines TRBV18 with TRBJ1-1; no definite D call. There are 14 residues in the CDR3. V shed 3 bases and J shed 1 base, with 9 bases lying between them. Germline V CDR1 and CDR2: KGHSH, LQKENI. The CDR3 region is CASSPFSENTEAFF. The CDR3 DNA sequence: TGTGCCAGCTCACCTTTTTCGGAGAACACTGAAGCTTTCTTT.

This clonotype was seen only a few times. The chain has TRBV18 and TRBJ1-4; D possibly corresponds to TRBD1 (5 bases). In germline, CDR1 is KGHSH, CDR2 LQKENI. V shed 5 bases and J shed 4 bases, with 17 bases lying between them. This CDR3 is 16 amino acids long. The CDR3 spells CASSRASGTLNEKLFF. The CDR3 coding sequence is TGTGCCAGCTCAAGGGCTTCAGGGACTCTTAATGAAAAACTGTTTTTT.

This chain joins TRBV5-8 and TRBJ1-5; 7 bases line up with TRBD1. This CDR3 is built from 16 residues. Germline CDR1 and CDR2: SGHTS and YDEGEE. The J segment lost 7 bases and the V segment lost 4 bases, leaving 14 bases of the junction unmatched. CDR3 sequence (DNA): TGTGCCAGCAGCCAGCATCACAGGGGACTGGGACAGCCCCAGCATTTT. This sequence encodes CASSQHHRGLGQPQHF.

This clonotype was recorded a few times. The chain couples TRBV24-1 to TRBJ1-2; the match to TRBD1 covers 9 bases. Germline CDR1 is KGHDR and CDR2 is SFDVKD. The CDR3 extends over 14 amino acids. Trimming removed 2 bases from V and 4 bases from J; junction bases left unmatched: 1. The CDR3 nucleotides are TGTGCCACCAGTGATTCGGACAGGGGCTATGGCTACACCTTC. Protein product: CATSDSDRGYGYTF.

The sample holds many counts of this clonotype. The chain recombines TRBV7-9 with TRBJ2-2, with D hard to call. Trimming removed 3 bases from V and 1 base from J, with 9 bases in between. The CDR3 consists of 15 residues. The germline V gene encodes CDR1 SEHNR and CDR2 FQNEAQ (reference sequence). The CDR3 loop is CASSFGGGNTGELFF. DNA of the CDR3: TGTGCCAGCAGCTTCGGCGGTGGGAACACCGGGGAGCTGTTTTTT.

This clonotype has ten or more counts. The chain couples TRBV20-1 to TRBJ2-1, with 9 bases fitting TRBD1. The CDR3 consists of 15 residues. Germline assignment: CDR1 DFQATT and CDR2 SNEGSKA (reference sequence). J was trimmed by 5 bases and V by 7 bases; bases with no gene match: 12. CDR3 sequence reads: CSGNPGQGVNNEQFF. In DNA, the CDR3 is TGCAGTGGCAACCCGGGACAGGGTGTTAACAATGAGCAGTTCTTC.

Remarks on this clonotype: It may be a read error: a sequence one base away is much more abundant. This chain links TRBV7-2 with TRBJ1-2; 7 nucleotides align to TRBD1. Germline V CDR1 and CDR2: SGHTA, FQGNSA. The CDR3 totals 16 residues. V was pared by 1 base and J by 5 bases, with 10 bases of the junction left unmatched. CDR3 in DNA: TGTGCCAGCAGCTTAGTGGGGCAGGGGGGGTGGTATGGCTACACCTTC. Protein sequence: CASSLVGQGGWYGYTF. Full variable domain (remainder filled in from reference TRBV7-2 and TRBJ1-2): GAGVSQSPSNKVTEKGKDVELRCDPISGHTALYWYRQSLGQGLEFLIYFQGNSAPDKSGLPSDRFSAERTGGSVSTLTIQRTQQEDSAVYLCASSLVGQGGWYGYTFGSGTRLTVV.

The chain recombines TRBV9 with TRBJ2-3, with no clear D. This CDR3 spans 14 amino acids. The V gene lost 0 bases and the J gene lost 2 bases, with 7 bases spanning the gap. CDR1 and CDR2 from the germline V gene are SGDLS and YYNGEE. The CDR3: CASSVVANTDTQYF. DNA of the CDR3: TGTGCCAGCAGCGTAGTGGCTAACACAGATACGCAGTATTTT.

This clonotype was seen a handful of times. CDR3 protein: CASSILGQGPYTDTQYF. CDR3 DNA sequence: TGTGCCAGTAGTATCTTGGGACAGGGACCATACACAGATACGCAGTATTTT. The genes are TRBV19 and TRBJ2-3, with 9 bases lining up with TRBD1. The length of the CDR3 is 17 residues. The ends lost 3 bases at V and 2 bases at J; junction bases unmatched: 9. Germline loops: CDR1 LNHDA, CDR2 SQIVND (reference sequence).

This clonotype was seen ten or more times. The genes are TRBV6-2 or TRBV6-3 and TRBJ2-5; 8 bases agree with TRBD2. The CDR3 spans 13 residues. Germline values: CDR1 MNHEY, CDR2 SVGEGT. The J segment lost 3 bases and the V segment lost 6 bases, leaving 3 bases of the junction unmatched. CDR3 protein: CASRGLAEETQYF. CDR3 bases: TGTGCCAGCAGAGGACTAGCCGAAGAGACCCAGTACTTC.

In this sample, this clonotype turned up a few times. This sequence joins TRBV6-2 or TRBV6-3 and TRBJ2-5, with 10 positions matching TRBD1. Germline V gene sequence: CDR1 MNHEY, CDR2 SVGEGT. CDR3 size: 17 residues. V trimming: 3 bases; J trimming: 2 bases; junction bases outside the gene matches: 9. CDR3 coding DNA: TGTGCCAGCAGTTATTCACCGGGACAGGGGTATCAAGAGACCCAGTACTTC. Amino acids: CASSYSPGQGYQETQYF.

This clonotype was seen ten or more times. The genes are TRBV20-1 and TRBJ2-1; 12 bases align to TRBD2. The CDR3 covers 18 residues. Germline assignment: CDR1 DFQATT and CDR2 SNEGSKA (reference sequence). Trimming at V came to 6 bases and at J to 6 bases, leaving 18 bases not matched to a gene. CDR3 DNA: TGCAGTGCCCCGACTAGCGGGGGTTCGGGGTTCCTGAGCAATGAGCAGTTCTTC. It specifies CSAPTSGGSGFLSNEQFF.

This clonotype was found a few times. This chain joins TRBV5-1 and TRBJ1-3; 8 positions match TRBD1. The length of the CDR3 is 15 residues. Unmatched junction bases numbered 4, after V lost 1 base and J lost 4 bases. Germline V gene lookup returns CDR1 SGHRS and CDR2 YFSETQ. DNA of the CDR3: TGCGCCAGCAGCTTGACTTGGACAGGGGGAAACACCATATATTTT. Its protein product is CASSLTWTGGNTIYF.

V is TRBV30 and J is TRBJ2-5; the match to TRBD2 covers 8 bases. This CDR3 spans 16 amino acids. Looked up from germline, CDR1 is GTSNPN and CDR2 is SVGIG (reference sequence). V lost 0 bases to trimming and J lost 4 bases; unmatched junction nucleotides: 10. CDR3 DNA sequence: TGTGCCTGGAGTGTACGGAAACGGGGGGGGCTAGAGACCCAGTACTTC. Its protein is CAWSVRKRGGLETQYF.

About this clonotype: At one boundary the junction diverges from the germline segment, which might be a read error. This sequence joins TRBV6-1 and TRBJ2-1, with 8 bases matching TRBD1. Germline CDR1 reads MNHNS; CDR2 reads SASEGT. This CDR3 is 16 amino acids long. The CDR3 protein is CASSLTGAGAYNGQFF. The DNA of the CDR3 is TGTGCCAGCAGTCTGACAGGGGCAGGGGCCTACAATGGGCAGTTCTTC.

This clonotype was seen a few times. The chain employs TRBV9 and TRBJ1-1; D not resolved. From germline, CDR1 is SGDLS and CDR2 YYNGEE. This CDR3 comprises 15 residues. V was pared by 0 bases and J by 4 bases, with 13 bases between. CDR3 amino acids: CASSVGGQWSTEAFF. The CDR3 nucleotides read TGTGCCAGCAGCGTAGGAGGGCAGTGGAGCACTGAAGCTTTCTTT.

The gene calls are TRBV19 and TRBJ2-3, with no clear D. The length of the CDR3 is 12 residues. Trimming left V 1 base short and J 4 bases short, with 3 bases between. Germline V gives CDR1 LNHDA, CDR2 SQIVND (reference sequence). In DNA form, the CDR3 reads TGTGCCAGTAGTATAGTGTCAGATACGCAGTATTTT. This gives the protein CASSIVSDTQYF.